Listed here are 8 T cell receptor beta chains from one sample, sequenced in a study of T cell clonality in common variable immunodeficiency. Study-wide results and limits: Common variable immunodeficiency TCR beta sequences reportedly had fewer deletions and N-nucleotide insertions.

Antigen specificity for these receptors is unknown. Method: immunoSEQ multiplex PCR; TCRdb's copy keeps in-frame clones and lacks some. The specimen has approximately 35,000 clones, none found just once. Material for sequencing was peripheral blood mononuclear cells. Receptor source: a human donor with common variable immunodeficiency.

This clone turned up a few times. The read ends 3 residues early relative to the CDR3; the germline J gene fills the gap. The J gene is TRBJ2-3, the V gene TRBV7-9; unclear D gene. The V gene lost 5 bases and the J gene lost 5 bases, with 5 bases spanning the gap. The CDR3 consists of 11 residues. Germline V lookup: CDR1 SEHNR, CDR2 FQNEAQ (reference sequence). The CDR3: CASSLRDTQYF. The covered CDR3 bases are TGTGCCAGCAGCCTTAGAGATACG.

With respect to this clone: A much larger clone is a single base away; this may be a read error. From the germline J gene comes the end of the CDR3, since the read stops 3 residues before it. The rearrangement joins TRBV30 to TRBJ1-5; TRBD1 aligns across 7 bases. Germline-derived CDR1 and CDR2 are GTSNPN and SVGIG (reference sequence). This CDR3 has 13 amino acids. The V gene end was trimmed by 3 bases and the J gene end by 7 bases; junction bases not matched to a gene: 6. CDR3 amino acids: CAWSAGGEQPQHF. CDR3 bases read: TGTGCCTGGAGCGCAGGGGGAGAGCAGCCC.

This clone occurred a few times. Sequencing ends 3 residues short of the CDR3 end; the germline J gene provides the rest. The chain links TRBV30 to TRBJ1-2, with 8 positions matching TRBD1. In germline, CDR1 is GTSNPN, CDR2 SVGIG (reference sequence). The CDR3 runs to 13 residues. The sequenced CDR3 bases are TGTGCCTGGAGTGCGACAGGGGCGAACGGC. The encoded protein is CAWSATGANG. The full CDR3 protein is CAWSATGANGYTF.

CDR3 residues: CAWSHVRTNEKLFF. The DNA read from the CDR3 is TGTGCCTGGAGCCACGTCAGGACTAATGAAAAA. J is TRBJ1-4 and V is TRBV30; the D is unclear. The CDR3 end is not reached by the read, which stops 3 residues before it; the germline J gene fills it in. The V gene lost 3 bases and the J gene lost 2 bases, with 10 bases spanning the gap. The germline V gene has CDR1 GTSNPN and CDR2 SVGIG (reference sequence). The CDR3 runs 14 residues.

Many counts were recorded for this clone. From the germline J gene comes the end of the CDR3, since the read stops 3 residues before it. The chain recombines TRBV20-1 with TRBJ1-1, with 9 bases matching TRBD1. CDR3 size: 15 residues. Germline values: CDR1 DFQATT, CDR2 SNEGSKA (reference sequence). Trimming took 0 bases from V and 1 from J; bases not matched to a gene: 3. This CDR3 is CSARDRDRANTEAFF. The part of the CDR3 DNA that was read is TGCAGTGCTAGAGACCGGGACAGGGCGAACACTGAA.

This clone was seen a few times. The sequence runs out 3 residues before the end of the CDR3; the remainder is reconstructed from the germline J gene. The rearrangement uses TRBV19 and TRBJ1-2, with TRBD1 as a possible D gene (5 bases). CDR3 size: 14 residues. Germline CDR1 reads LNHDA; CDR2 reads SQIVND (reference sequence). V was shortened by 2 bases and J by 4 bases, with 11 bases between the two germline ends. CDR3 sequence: CASSISREGYGYTF. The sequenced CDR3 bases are TGTGCCAGTAGTATAAGCAGGGAGGGCTATGGC. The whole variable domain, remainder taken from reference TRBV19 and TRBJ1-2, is DGGITQSPKYLFRKEGQNVTLSCEQNLNHDAMYWYRQDPGQGLRLIYYSQIVNDFQKGDIAEGYSVSREKKESFPLTVTSAQKNPTAFYLCASSISREGYGYTFGSGTRLTVV.

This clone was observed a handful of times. This chain's CDR3 is CAWSVRRLNNSPLHF. Incomplete CDR3 DNA: TGTGCCTGGAGTGTACGGCGGCTGAATAATTCACCC. V and J are TRBV30 and TRBJ1-6, with D hard to call. The CDR3 end falls 3 residues outside the read, so it is completed with the germline J gene. This CDR3 has 15 residues. Trimming stripped 0 bases from V and 5 bases from J, with 11 bases between. The germline CDR1 and CDR2 sequences are GTSNPN and SVGIG (reference sequence).

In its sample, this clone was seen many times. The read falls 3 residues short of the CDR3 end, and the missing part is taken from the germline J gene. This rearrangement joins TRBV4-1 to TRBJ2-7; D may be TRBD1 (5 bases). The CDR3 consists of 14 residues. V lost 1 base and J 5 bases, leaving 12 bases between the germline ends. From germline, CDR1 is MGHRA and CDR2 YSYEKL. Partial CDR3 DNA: TGCGCCAGCAGCCAAGTAGAAGGGGCCGACGAG. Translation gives CASSQVEGADE. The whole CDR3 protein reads CASSQVEGADEQYF.